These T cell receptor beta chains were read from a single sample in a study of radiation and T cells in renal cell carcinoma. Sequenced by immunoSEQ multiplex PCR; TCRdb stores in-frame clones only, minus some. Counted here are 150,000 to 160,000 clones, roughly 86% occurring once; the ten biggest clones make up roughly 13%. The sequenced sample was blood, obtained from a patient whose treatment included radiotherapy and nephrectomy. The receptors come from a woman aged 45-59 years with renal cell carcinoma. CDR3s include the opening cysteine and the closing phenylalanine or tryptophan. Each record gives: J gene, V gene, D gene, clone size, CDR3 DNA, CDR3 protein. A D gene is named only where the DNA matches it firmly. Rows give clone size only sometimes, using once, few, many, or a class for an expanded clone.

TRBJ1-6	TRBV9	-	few	TGTGCCAGCAGCCCTCGGGCAGGGTATTCACCCCTCCACTTT	CASSPRAGYSPLHF
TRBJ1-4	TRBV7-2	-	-	TGTGCCAGCAGCTGGTCACACGCAACTAATGAAAAACTGTTTTTT	CASSWSHATNEKLFF
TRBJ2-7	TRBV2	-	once	TGTGCCAGCAAAAGAGGGTGGATGGGCGAGCAGTACTTC	CASKRGWMGEQYF
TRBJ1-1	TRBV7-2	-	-	TGTGCCAGCAGTCTGGGGGAGAACACTGAAGCTTTCTTT	CASSLGENTEAFF
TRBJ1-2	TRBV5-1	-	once	TGCGCCAGCAGCTTGGCCACACAGGCTGGCTACACCTTC	CASSLATQAGYTF
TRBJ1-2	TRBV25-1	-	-	TGTGCCAGCAGTGAATTTGGAAGCCATGGCTACACCTTC	CASSEFGSHGYTF
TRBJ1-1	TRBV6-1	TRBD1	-	TGTGCCAGCACCCCAACAGGGGCGAGGACTGAAGCTTTCTTT	CASTPTGARTEAFF
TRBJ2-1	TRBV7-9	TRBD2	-	TGTGCCAGCAGCCTCCCCGCTAGCGGGGGGGGCGATGAGCAGTTCTTC	CASSLPASGGGDEQFF
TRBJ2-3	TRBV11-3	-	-	TGTGCCAGCAGCCCCCGCTCGGGGTCAGATACGCAGTATTTT	CASSPRSGSDTQYF
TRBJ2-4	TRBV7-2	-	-	TGTGCCAGCAGCTACGGAACAGGGTCGGGAAACATTCAGTACTTC	CASSYGTGSGNIQYF
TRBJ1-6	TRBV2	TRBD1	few	TGTGCCAGCAGGACAGGGGTCTCACCCCTCCACTTT	CASRTGVSPLHF
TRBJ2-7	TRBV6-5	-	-	TGTGCCAGCAGTCCGCCGACAGGGAGGGGGTTGAAGCAGTACTTC	CASSPPTGRGLKQYF
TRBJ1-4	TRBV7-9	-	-	TGTGCCAGCAGCTTGGCAGGGAGTCGGGGGGAAAAACTGTTTTTT	CASSLAGSRGEKLFF
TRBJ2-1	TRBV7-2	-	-	TGTGCCAGCAGGACAGATTACACCAATGAGCAGTTCTTC	CASRTDYTNEQFF
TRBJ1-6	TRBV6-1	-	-	TGTGCCAGCAGTGAATCCCTCGCGGGGAATTCACCCCTCCACTTT	CASSESLAGNSPLHF
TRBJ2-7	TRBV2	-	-	TGTGCCAGCACCCAGGGCTACGAGCAGTACTTC	CASTQGYEQYF
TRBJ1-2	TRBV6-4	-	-	TGTGCCAGCAGTGACCCCGGGGGTGGCTACACCTTC	CASSDPGGGYTF
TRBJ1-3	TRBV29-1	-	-	TGCAGCGTTGATGAGGTGGGGGTAGGAAACACCATATATTTT	CSVDEVGVGNTIYF
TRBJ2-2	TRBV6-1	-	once	TGTGCCAGCAAATTCGACAGGACGAACACCGGGGAGCTGTTTTTT	CASKFDRTNTGELFF
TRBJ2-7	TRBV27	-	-	TGTGCCAGCAGTTTAGGGCCCCACTACGAGCAGTACTTC	CASSLGPHYEQYF
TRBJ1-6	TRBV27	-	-	TGTGCCAGCAGTTTAGCGCAGGGATACTCACCCCTCCACTTT	CASSLAQGYSPLHF